This record looks at one T cell receptor (beta chain) sequence and its context. These data originate in a study of spatial heterogeneity in lung cancer. Across the study: An average of more than ten raw reads was observed per unique TCR and UMI combination.

Germline lookup yields CDR1 SGHVS and CDR2 FNYEAQ. This CDR3 has 14 amino acids. The junction had 6 bases not matched to a gene; V was cut back by 2 bases and J by 6 bases. TCRdb called the 5' RACE reads again in MiXCR, with one record for every CDR3 protein. The sample yields about 82,000 distinct CDR3 sequences, 10% to 15% seen once. Time point noted: sample taken at primary tumor resection. Unsorted tumor, nontumor lung tissue or cryopreserved PBMC supplied the whole RNA. The TCR originated in a male donor with early-stage non-small cell lung cancer. Sequencing was performed on PBMCs, taken at surgery. The gene calls are TRBV7-6 and TRBJ2-7; 8 bases fit TRBD2. The CDR3 reads CASSLSGSPLEQYF. The CDR3 nucleotides read TGTGCCAGCAGCTTAAGCGGGAGCCCCCTCGAGCAGTACTTC.